This T cell receptor (beta chain) was identified during a study of CD8 T cells in ankylosing spondylitis. With 4 bases removed from V and 1 base from J, the gap between germline ends came to 12 bases. This CDR3 comprises 15 residues. CDR1 and CDR2 (germline): SGHRS, YFSETQ. This clonotype was found many times. TCRdb reprocessed the 5' RACE reads with MiXCR, giving one entry per CDR3 protein. Among about 44,000 distinct CDR3 sequences listed, roughly 9.6% were seen once. The receptor comes from a male donor with ankylosing spondylitis or in good health (not recorded which). The specimen sequenced was blood, either unsorted or a sorted T cell fraction (not recorded which). The J gene is TRBJ2-1, the V gene TRBV5-1; D perhaps matches TRBD1 (6 bases). CDR3 in amino acids: CASSPHRVSYNEQFF. CDR3 in DNA: TGCGCCAGCAGCCCCCACAGGGTTTCCTACAATGAGCAGTTCTTC.